This section outlines one T cell receptor (beta chain) sequence together with its context. No antigen is known for it. From germline, CDR1 is DFQATT and CDR2 SNEGSKA (reference sequence). The trim removed 5 bases at V and 2 bases at J, leaving 15 bases unmatched. The CDR3 length is 16 residues. The entry originates in a study of CD8 T cells in ankylosing spondylitis. General observations from the study: Roughly eight highly homologous variants made up a TCR beta motif that seemed to typify ankylosing spondylitis blood.

TCRdb re-called the 5' RACE reads through MiXCR, storing one row per CDR3 protein. The sample consists of some 700,000 distinct CDR3 sequences, around a fifth of them appearing once. Sequenced material: blood, either unsorted or a sorted T cell fraction (not recorded which). This chain links TRBV20-1 with TRBJ2-7; 7 nucleotides line up with TRBD2. This clonotype was sampled from a male donor with ankylosing spondylitis. The CDR3 nucleotides are TGCAGTGCTGAGGGACTGGAAAGCGGGGTGCCCTACGAGCAGTACTTC. Encoded protein: CSAEGLESGVPYEQYF.